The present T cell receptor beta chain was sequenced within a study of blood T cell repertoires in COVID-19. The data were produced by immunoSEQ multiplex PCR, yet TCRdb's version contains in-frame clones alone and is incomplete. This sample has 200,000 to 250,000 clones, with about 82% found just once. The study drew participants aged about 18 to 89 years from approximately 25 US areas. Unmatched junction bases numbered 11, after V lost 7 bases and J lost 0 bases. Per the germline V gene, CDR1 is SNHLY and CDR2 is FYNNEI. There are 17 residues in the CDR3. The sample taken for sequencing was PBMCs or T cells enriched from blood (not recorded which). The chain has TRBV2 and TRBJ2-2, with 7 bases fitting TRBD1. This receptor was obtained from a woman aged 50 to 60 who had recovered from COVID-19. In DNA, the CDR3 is TGTGCCAGCAAGAAATTCCGGGACAGAGCGAACACCGGGGAGCTGTTTTTT. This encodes CASKKFRDRANTGELFF.